Listed below are T cell receptor beta chains from one sample, sequenced in a study of beta chain features in type 1 diabetes. The assay was immunoSEQ multiplex PCR, and TCRdb's table has in-frame clones only and misses some. The sample has a few hundred thousand clones, approximately 25% seen once. Sequenced input: naive CD4+ T cells from blood. Receptors were obtained from a woman aged 30 to 39 with type 1 diabetes. Each CDR3 is given with its conserved first and last residue. Each record gives: D gene, V gene, J gene, clone size, CDR3 DNA, CDR3 protein. The D gene is left open where the match is weak. Rows give clone size only sometimes, using once, few, many, or a class for an expanded clone.

D gene: TRBD1
V gene: TRBV29-1
J gene: TRBJ2-7
clone size: .
CDR3 DNA: TGCAGCGTTAACAGGGGATCGGGCGAGCAGTACTTC
CDR3 protein: CSVNRGSGEQYF

D gene: TRBD2
V gene: TRBV5-1
J gene: TRBJ2-2
clone size: .
CDR3 DNA: TGCGCCAGCAGCTTACCTAGCGGGACGAAGGGGAACACCGGGGAGCTGTTTTTT
CDR3 protein: CASSLPSGTKGNTGELFF

D gene: .
V gene: TRBV11-1
J gene: TRBJ2-2
clone size: .
CDR3 DNA: TGTGCCAGCAGCTCCCGGACAGACCTGAACACCGGGGAGCTGTTTTTT
CDR3 protein: CASSSRTDLNTGELFF

D gene: TRBD2
V gene: TRBV9
J gene: TRBJ2-5
clone size: once
CDR3 DNA: TGTGCCAGCAGCGTAGCTCGTCGGGGAGGGTTGGAGACCCAGTACTTC
CDR3 protein: CASSVARRGGLETQYF

D gene: TRBD2
V gene: TRBV4-1
J gene: TRBJ2-5
clone size: few
CDR3 DNA: TGCGCCAGCAGCCAACTCTTGGGACTAGCGGGAGGAGAGAGAGAGACCCAGTACTTC
CDR3 protein: CASSQLLGLAGGERETQYF

D gene: .
V gene: TRBV21-1
J gene: TRBJ1-5
clone size: few
CDR3 DNA: TGTGCCAGCAGCAAAGGGGCCGACAGATCACTCAATCAGCCCCAGCATTTT
CDR3 protein: CASSKGADRSLNQPQHF

D gene: TRBD1
V gene: TRBV5-1
J gene: TRBJ2-7
clone size: .
CDR3 DNA: TGCGCCAGCAGCTTGGTTATGACAGGGTCGGGAGAGCAGTACTTC
CDR3 protein: CASSLVMTGSGEQYF

D gene: TRBD2
V gene: TRBV7-9
J gene: TRBJ2-1
clone size: .
CDR3 DNA: TGTGCCAGCAGATCACCGGGACTAGCGCCCAATGAGCAGTTCTTC
CDR3 protein: CASRSPGLAPNEQFF

D gene: TRBD1
V gene: TRBV2
J gene: TRBJ2-5
clone size: .
CDR3 DNA: TGTGCCAGCAGTTGGGACAGTAAAGAGACCCAGTACTTC
CDR3 protein: CASSWDSKETQYF

D gene: TRBD1
V gene: TRBV7-9
J gene: TRBJ1-2
clone size: .
CDR3 DNA: TGTGCCAGCAGCCAACAGGGGGCGGAAGGCTACACCTTC
CDR3 protein: CASSQQGAEGYTF

D gene: TRBD1
V gene: TRBV30
J gene: TRBJ1-1
clone size: few
CDR3 DNA: TGTGCCCGGTCCGGGACAGGGGGCATCACTGAAGCTTTCTTT
CDR3 protein: CARSGTGGITEAFF

D gene: TRBD1
V gene: TRBV30
J gene: TRBJ2-1
clone size: .
CDR3 DNA: TGTGCCTGGAACGTTGACAGGGGATTGGGCACAACATTCAATGAGCAGTTCTTC
CDR3 protein: CAWNVDRGLGTTFNEQFF

D gene: .
V gene: TRBV5-6
J gene: TRBJ1-5
clone size: few
CDR3 DNA: TGTGCCAGCAGCTTGGTTGGGGAGGGCAATCAGCCCCAGCATTTT
CDR3 protein: CASSLVGEGNQPQHF

D gene: TRBD2
V gene: TRBV25-1
J gene: TRBJ2-5
clone size: .
CDR3 DNA: TGTGCCAGCAGTGCATTACTAGCGGGAGTAGAGACCCAGTACTTC
CDR3 protein: CASSALLAGVETQYF

D gene: .
V gene: TRBV5-1
J gene: TRBJ2-2
clone size: .
CDR3 DNA: TGCGCCAGCAGCTTGGACAGAGCGAACACCGGGGAGCTGTTTTTT
CDR3 protein: CASSLDRANTGELFF

D gene: TRBD2
V gene: TRBV30
J gene: TRBJ2-5
clone size: .
CDR3 DNA: TGTGCCTGGAACGTAGCGGGAGTTGGTGAGACCCAGTACTTC
CDR3 protein: CAWNVAGVGETQYF

D gene: .
V gene: TRBV29-1
J gene: TRBJ1-2
clone size: .
CDR3 DNA: TGCAGCGTCGCAGGAGAGCGGGGTGGCTACACCTTC
CDR3 protein: CSVAGERGGYTF

D gene: .
V gene: TRBV7-9
J gene: TRBJ1-1
clone size: .
CDR3 DNA: TGTGCCAGCAGCCCGCGGAGGCGGGGGACTGAAGCTTTCTTT
CDR3 protein: CASSPRRRGTEAFF

D gene: .
V gene: TRBV29-1
J gene: TRBJ2-7
clone size: few
CDR3 DNA: TGCAGCGTCTTAAAAGGACAGACCTACGAGCAGTACTTC
CDR3 protein: CSVLKGQTYEQYF

D gene: .
V gene: TRBV19
J gene: TRBJ1-2
clone size: .
CDR3 DNA: TGTGCCAGTAGTATAACTCCGGTTGGCTACACCTTC
CDR3 protein: CASSITPVGYTF

D gene: .
V gene: TRBV15
J gene: TRBJ2-7
clone size: .
CDR3 DNA: TGTGCCACCAGCAGAGATCCCACAGGGAGCTCCTACGAGCAGTACTTC
CDR3 protein: CATSRDPTGSSYEQYF

D gene: .
V gene: TRBV7-2
J gene: TRBJ1-1
clone size: .
CDR3 DNA: TGTGCCAGCAGCTTATTAGTCCAAACCGGAGCTTTCTTT
CDR3 protein: CASSLLVQTGAFF

D gene: TRBD2
V gene: TRBV6-6
J gene: TRBJ2-1
clone size: .
CDR3 DNA: TGTGCCAGCAGCCCTTCGACTAGCTCCCTCAATGAGCAGTTCTTC
CDR3 protein: CASSPSTSSLNEQFF

D gene: .
V gene: TRBV18
J gene: TRBJ2-2
clone size: once
CDR3 DNA: TGTGCCAGCTCGAAACAGGACATCGCGAACACCGGGGAGCTGTTTTTT
CDR3 protein: CASSKQDIANTGELFF

D gene: TRBD1
V gene: TRBV29-1
J gene: TRBJ2-7
clone size: few
CDR3 DNA: TGCAGCGTTGGGTCCCAGGGGGCCTCCTACGAGCAGTACTTC
CDR3 protein: CSVGSQGASYEQYF

D gene: .
V gene: TRBV9
J gene: TRBJ2-1
clone size: few
CDR3 DNA: TGTGCCAGCAGCGTAGCGGGCTCCTACAATGAGCAGTTCTTC
CDR3 protein: CASSVAGSYNEQFF

D gene: TRBD2
V gene: TRBV5-1
J gene: TRBJ2-7
clone size: .
CDR3 DNA: TGCGCCAGCAGCTCTGGAAATAGCGGGCCCACCTACGAGCAGTACTTC
CDR3 protein: CASSSGNSGPTYEQYF

D gene: .
V gene: TRBV2
J gene: TRBJ2-2
clone size: .
CDR3 DNA: TGTGCCAGCAGTGAAGCGCGGACCGGGGAGCTGTTTTTT
CDR3 protein: CASSEARTGELFF

D gene: .
V gene: TRBV28
J gene: TRBJ1-5
clone size: few
CDR3 DNA: TGTGCCAGCAGTTTAGAGGCGGGGGACAATCAGCCCCAGCATTTT
CDR3 protein: CASSLEAGDNQPQHF

D gene: TRBD1
V gene: TRBV30
J gene: TRBJ1-1
clone size: few
CDR3 DNA: TGTGCCTGGAGTCACAGGGTCAGGGGGTTGAACACTGAAGCTTTCTTT
CDR3 protein: CAWSHRVRGLNTEAFF

D gene: TRBD1
V gene: TRBV14
J gene: TRBJ2-4
clone size: .
CDR3 DNA: TGTGCCAGCAGCCAAGGGACAGGGGGCGTGAACATTCAGTACTTC
CDR3 protein: CASSQGTGGVNIQYF

D gene: .
V gene: TRBV29-1
J gene: TRBJ1-1
clone size: few
CDR3 DNA: TGCAGCGTTGGTGAAACGCGAACTACGAACACTGAAGCTTTCTTT
CDR3 protein: CSVGETRTTNTEAFF

D gene: .
V gene: TRBV2
J gene: TRBJ1-2
clone size: .
CDR3 DNA: TGTGCCAGCAGAGAGGACAGCGTGCCTGGCTACACCTTC
CDR3 protein: CASREDSVPGYTF

D gene: TRBD1
V gene: TRBV29-1
J gene: TRBJ2-5
clone size: .
CDR3 DNA: TGCAGCGTTGCTTTTAACAGGGGCCAGGAGACCCAGTACTTC
CDR3 protein: CSVAFNRGQETQYF

D gene: TRBD2
V gene: TRBV15
J gene: TRBJ2-3
clone size: .
CDR3 DNA: TGTGCCACCAGCACCTGGGGGGGATCTAGCACAGATACGCAGTATTTT
CDR3 protein: CATSTWGGSSTDTQYF

D gene: .
V gene: TRBV5-1
J gene: TRBJ1-1
clone size: few
CDR3 DNA: TGCGCCAGCAGCTTGTCCGGCGGAGCTGAAGCTTTCTTT
CDR3 protein: CASSLSGGAEAFF

D gene: .
V gene: TRBV6-1
J gene: TRBJ1-2
clone size: .
CDR3 DNA: TGTGCCAGCAGTGATAAGCTTTATGGCTACACCTTC
CDR3 protein: CASSDKLYGYTF

D gene: .
V gene: TRBV11-2
J gene: TRBJ2-3
clone size: .
CDR3 DNA: TGTGCCAGCAGCTTGGGTAGCAGGGTGCTAGATACGCAGTATTTT
CDR3 protein: CASSLGSRVLDTQYF

D gene: TRBD2
V gene: TRBV13
J gene: TRBJ2-1
clone size: few
CDR3 DNA: TGTGCCACCTTTATGGCGGGAGTCACCTACAATGAGCAGTTCTTC
CDR3 protein: CATFMAGVTYNEQFF

D gene: TRBD1
V gene: TRBV5-1
J gene: TRBJ2-7
clone size: .
CDR3 DNA: TGCGCCAGCAGTTCCACAGGGGGAAGAGAGCAGTACTTC
CDR3 protein: CASSSTGGREQYF

D gene: .
V gene: TRBV4-1
J gene: TRBJ1-2
clone size: few
CDR3 DNA: TGCGCCAGCAGCCAAGTAGGGACACGCCGGAATGGCTACACCTTC
CDR3 protein: CASSQVGTRRNGYTF

D gene: .
V gene: TRBV4-1
J gene: TRBJ2-6
clone size: few
CDR3 DNA: TGCGCCAGCAGCCCCCTGGGGGCCAACGTCCTGACTTTC
CDR3 protein: CASSPLGANVLTF

D gene: .
V gene: TRBV6-4
J gene: TRBJ1-1
clone size: few
CDR3 DNA: TGTGCCAGCAGTACAGAGATGAACACTGAAGCTTTCTTT
CDR3 protein: CASSTEMNTEAFF

D gene: .
V gene: TRBV7-9
J gene: TRBJ2-6
clone size: .
CDR3 DNA: TGTGCCAGCAGCGGAGGCTCTGGGGCCAACGTCCTGACTTTC
CDR3 protein: CASSGGSGANVLTF

D gene: TRBD1
V gene: TRBV30
J gene: TRBJ2-3
clone size: few
CDR3 DNA: TGTGCCCGGTCCGGGACAGGAAGCACAGATACGCAGTATTTT
CDR3 protein: CARSGTGSTDTQYF

D gene: TRBD1
V gene: TRBV29-1
J gene: TRBJ2-3
clone size: few
CDR3 DNA: TGCAGCGTTAGGACAGGGATGAGCACAGATACGCAGTATTTT
CDR3 protein: CSVRTGMSTDTQYF

D gene: TRBD2
V gene: TRBV25-1
J gene: TRBJ2-1
clone size: few
CDR3 DNA: TGTGCCAGCAGTGCCTCCACTAGCGGTGACGAGCAGTTCTTC
CDR3 protein: CASSASTSGDEQFF

D gene: .
V gene: TRBV9
J gene: TRBJ2-7
clone size: .
CDR3 DNA: TGTGCCAGCAGCGTAGGGTCGGGGAGGTGGAACGAGCAGTACTTC
CDR3 protein: CASSVGSGRWNEQYF

D gene: .
V gene: TRBV18
J gene: TRBJ2-4
clone size: few
CDR3 DNA: TGTGCCAGCTCACTAGAGACAGGACAAAACATTCAGTACTTC
CDR3 protein: CASSLETGQNIQYF

D gene: .
V gene: TRBV5-1
J gene: TRBJ2-2
clone size: .
CDR3 DNA: TGCGCCAGCAGCAAGGACACCCTAAACACCGGGGAGCTGTTTTTT
CDR3 protein: CASSKDTLNTGELFF

D gene: .
V gene: TRBV6-6
J gene: TRBJ2-4
clone size: .
CDR3 DNA: TGTGCCAGCAGTTACTCGATTTCGGACTGGTACTTC
CDR3 protein: CASSYSISDWYF

D gene: .
V gene: TRBV25-1
J gene: TRBJ2-7
clone size: few
CDR3 DNA: TGTGCCAGCAGCCTTACCTACGAGCAGTACTTC
CDR3 protein: CASSLTYEQYF